The next 30 T cell receptor beta chains were all read from a single sample in a study of blood T cells in healthy people across ages. A second roughly 6 to 12 cycle PCR used barcoded and J-beta primers. In TCRdb, the 5' RACE reads were re-called with MiXCR into one record per CDR3 protein. Seen here are approximately 790,000 distinct CDR3 sequences, 60% to 80% observed once, and the top ten hold around a quarter. Sequencing was performed on blood. The receptors were gathered from a man younger than 40 in good health.

The rearrangement links TRBV4-2 to TRBJ1-4; TRBD1 aligns across 7 bases. This CDR3 is built from 16 residues. V lost 4 bases and J lost 0; bases outside the gene matches: 5. Germline V gene lookup returns CDR1 LGHNA and CDR2 YNFKEQ. In DNA, the CDR3 is TGTGCCAGCAGCCTCGCCCAGGGGGCAACTAATGAAAAACTGTTTTTT. This encodes CASSLAQGATNEKLFF.

V gene TRBV7-7 combines with J gene TRBJ2-1; 10 bases line up with TRBD1. The CDR3 has 15 residues. CDR1 is SSHAT, CDR2 FNYEAQ, per germline (reference sequence). CDR3 loop: CASSRGGQGLDEQFF. CDR3 nucleotides: TGTGCTAGCTCTCGGGGGGGACAGGGGTTGGATGAGCAGTTCTTC.

This rearrangement joins TRBV9 to TRBJ2-6; no firm D call. The CDR3 sequence is 20 residues long. Germline V lookup: CDR1 SGDLS, CDR2 YYNGEE. The V end lost 0 bases, the J end lost 3 bases, and 22 bases lay between the germline ends. CDR3 coding DNA: TGTGCCAGCAGCGTAGGGTATTCACCAGGCCTCGTAGATGGGGCCAACGTCCTGACTTTC. Translating gives CASSVGYSPGLVDGANVLTF.

V and J are TRBV3-1 and TRBJ2-7; the D is unclear. The CDR3 runs 13 residues. V was pared by 0 bases and J by 5 bases, with 8 bases between. Germline V gives CDR1 LGHDT, CDR2 YNNKEL (reference sequence). The CDR3 region has the DNA TGTGCCAGCAGCCAAGATAGCATCCACGAGCAGTACTTC. It encodes CASSQDSIHEQYF.

The chain couples TRBV20-1 to TRBJ2-5; no clear D. Germline V gene data show CDR1 as DFQATT and CDR2 as SNEGSKA (reference sequence). The V gene lost 5 bases and the J gene lost 1 base, with 11 bases spanning the gap. This CDR3 spans 13 amino acids. The CDR3 here is CSAGRLSQETQYF. The DNA for the CDR3 is TGCAGTGCTGGAAGGCTCAGCCAAGAGACCCAGTACTTC.

This clonotype was counted a single time. The chain recombines TRBV25-1 with TRBJ1-4; D remains ambiguous. This CDR3 is 13 amino acids long. The V and J ends lost 0 bases and 5 bases respectively, with 4 bases between them. The germline CDR1 and CDR2 sequences are MGHDK and SYGVNS. The CDR3 spells CASSEYSNEKLFF. DNA for the CDR3: TGTGCCAGCAGTGAATATTCCAATGAAAAACTGTTTTTT.

This clonotype was found a few times. The chain has TRBV3-1 and TRBJ2-5; 8 positions match TRBD2. Germline V gives CDR1 LGHDT, CDR2 YNNKEL (reference sequence). The CDR3 extends over 14 amino acids. V lost 1 base, J lost 8 bases, and 6 bases stayed unmatched. The CDR3 DNA is TGTGCCAGCAGCCAAGGGCGGGGGGCCTTCACCCAGTACTTC. This translates into CASSQGRGAFTQYF.

The chain carries TRBV27 and TRBJ2-4, with unresolved D. The end of the DNA aligns better with TRBJ2-7, so the J call may be wrong. This CDR3 spans 13 amino acids. In germline, CDR1 is MNHEY, CDR2 SMNVEV (reference sequence). The CDR3, as DNA: TGTGCCAGCAGTTTATCCGTGGGCTACGAGCAGTACTTC. Residues: CASSLSVGYEQYF.

The genes are TRBV11-1 and TRBJ2-3; 7 bases line up with TRBD1. Germline V gene data show CDR1 as SGHAT and CDR2 as FQDESV (reference sequence). The CDR3 length is 14 residues. J was trimmed by 3 bases and V by 7 bases; bases with no gene match: 7. The CDR3 nucleotides are TGTGCCAGCAAGAGGGGGCAGTTGACAGATACGCAGTATTTT. It is translated as CASKRGQLTDTQYF. The full variable domain, completed using reference TRBV11-1 and TRBJ2-3, is EAEVAQSPRYKITEKSQAVAFWCDPISGHATLYWYRQILGQGPELLVQFQDESVVDDSQLPKDRFSAERLKGVDSTLKIQPAELGDSAMYLCASKRGQLTDTQYFGPGTRLTVL.

This chain joins TRBV28 and TRBJ1-6; D remains ambiguous. CDR1 MDHEN and CDR2 SYDVKM come from the germline V gene. V gave up 2 bases and J gave up 10 bases, with 15 bases separating them. This CDR3 spans 15 amino acids. CDR3 nucleotides: TGTGCCAGCAGTTTACCCCTCCCATATGGGTCACCCCTCCACTTT. This translates into CASSLPLPYGSPLHF.

The J gene is TRBJ2-1, the V gene TRBV6-4; D possibly corresponds to TRBD1 (5 bases). The CDR3 is 13 residues long. Germline values: CDR1 MRHNA, CDR2 SNTAGT. The V gene lost 5 bases and the J gene lost 6 bases, with 11 bases spanning the gap. The CDR3 DNA follows: TGTGCCAGCAGTCCAGGGTCTATCAATGAGCAGTTCTTC. Its translation: CASSPGSINEQFF.

This sequence joins TRBV7-2 and TRBJ2-4; 7 positions match TRBD1. J was trimmed by 6 bases and V by 5 bases; bases with no gene match: 13. Germline V gene data show CDR1 as SGHTA and CDR2 as FQGNSA. The CDR3 is made up of 16 amino acids. The CDR3 DNA reads TGTGCCAGCAGCCCTTCACTTACCGGGACAGCAAACATTCAGTACTTC. This encodes CASSPSLTGTANIQYF.

This chain's CDR3 is CASSKDTLDGEVYNEQFF. CDR3 sequence (DNA): TGTGCCAGCAGCAAAGATACCCTGGACGGAGAAGTCTACAATGAGCAGTTCTTC. This chain uses TRBV21-1 with TRBJ2-1; the D call TRBD1 from the table was never checked on the DNA. TRBV21-1 is an annotated pseudogene. This CDR3 has 18 residues.

The V call is TRBV5-1, the J call TRBJ2-3, with unresolved D. Germline CDR1 SGHRS, CDR2 YFSETQ. The length of the CDR3 is 16 residues. Trimming left V 0 bases short and J 0 bases short, with 11 bases between. The CDR3 reads CASSLGLTRSTDTQYF. CDR3 sequence (DNA): TGCGCCAGCAGCTTGGGGCTAACACGCAGCACAGATACGCAGTATTTT.

This clonotype was seen a single time. CDR3 DNA: TGTGCCAGCAGCTTCCAGGCGTCCGCTTATGATACGCAGTATTTT. Encoded protein: CASSFQASAYDTQYF. The V call is TRBV5-5, the J call TRBJ2-3; unclear D gene. The V end was cut by 2 bases, the J end by 6 bases, with 16 bases between. Germline loops: CDR1 SGHKS, CDR2 YYEKEE (reference sequence). CDR3 size: 15 residues. Full variable domain (outside the CDR3, taken from reference TRBV5-5 and TRBJ2-3): DAGVTQSPTHLIKTRGQQVTLRCSPISGHKSVSWYQQVLGQGPQFIFQYYEKEERGRGNFPDRFSARQFPNYSSELNVNALLLGDSALYLCASSFQASAYDTQYFGPGTRLTVL.

V usage is TRBV29-1 and J usage is TRBJ1-5, with TRBD1 matching over 7 bases. This CDR3 is 14 amino acids long. From germline, CDR1 is SQVTM and CDR2 ANQGSEA. V was pared by 6 bases and J by 0 bases, with 5 bases of the junction left unmatched. The CDR3 is CSVGTDLSNQPQHF. DNA for the CDR3: TGCAGCGTGGGGACAGACCTTAGCAATCAGCCCCAGCATTTT.

The rearrangement joins TRBV7-2 to TRBJ2-7; D may be TRBD1 (6 bases). The CDR3 contains 15 residues. Germline V gene sequence: CDR1 SGHTA, CDR2 FQGNSA. Trimming removed 4 bases from V and 1 base from J, with 14 bases in between. In DNA form, the CDR3 reads TGTGCCAGCAGCTGGGGCAGGGGCAGGTCCTACGAGCAGTACTTC. Its translation is CASSWGRGRSYEQYF. Variable domain in full (rest from reference TRBV7-2 and TRBJ2-7): GAGVSQSPSNKVTEKGKDVELRCDPISGHTALYWYRQSLGQGLEFLIYFQGNSAPDKSGLPSDRFSAERTGGSVSTLTIQRTQQEDSAVYLCASSWGRGRSYEQYFGPGTRLTVT.

The rearrangement uses TRBV6-5 and TRBJ2-5; a weak D match, TRBD1 (6 bases). The germline V gene has CDR1 MNHEY and CDR2 SVGAGI. The V end was cut by 8 bases, the J end by 3 bases, with 10 bases between. This CDR3 has 12 amino acids. For the CDR3, the DNA is TGTGCCAGCCACAGGGCAAAAGAGACCCAGTACTTC. Its protein product is CASHRAKETQYF.

The chain has TRBV20-1 and TRBJ2-5, with D perhaps TRBD1 (5 bases). The assigned J gene may be wrong: the sequence end matches TRBJ2-7 better. The length of the CDR3 is 12 residues. Germline-derived CDR1 and CDR2 are DFQATT and SNEGSKA (reference sequence). CDR3 sequence (DNA): TGCAGTGCTAGATCAGGGTTGAACGAGCAGTACTTC. Its translation is CSARSGLNEQYF.

This rearrangement joins TRBV9 to TRBJ2-5; 9 bases are shared with TRBD2. The CDR3 length is 16 residues. Trimming cost V 0 bases and J 11 bases; bases outside gene matches: 14. Germline lookup yields CDR1 SGDLS and CDR2 YYNGEE. CDR3 in amino acids: CASSVVGGGAEREQYF. Here the CDR3 DNA reads TGTGCCAGCAGCGTAGTGGGCGGGGGGGCCGAACGTGAGCAGTACTTC.

The CDR3 DNA follows: TGCAGCGTTGAAGGACCGACAGCTGATCAGCCCCAGCATTTT. Translation: CSVEGPTADQPQHF. The rearrangement uses TRBV29-1 and TRBJ1-5, with TRBD1 as a possible D gene (5 bases). This CDR3 is built from 14 residues. Germline CDR1 reads SQVTM; CDR2 reads ANQGSEA. V dropped 1 base and J dropped 5 bases, with 12 bases sitting between them.

This clonotype has more than one count but fewer than ten. The V and J genes are TRBV2 and TRBJ2-5, with 8 bases aligning to TRBD2. The germline gives CDR1 SNHLY, CDR2 FYNNEI. This CDR3 has 14 residues. V gave up 8 bases and J gave up 2 bases; unmatched junction bases: 7. The CDR3 DNA is TGTGCCAGCGTACGGGCGGGGGGTCAAGAGACCCAGTACTTC. Translating gives CASVRAGGQETQYF. Looking up the rest from reference TRBV2 and TRBJ2-5 gives the full variable domain: EPEVTQTPSHQVTQMGQEVILRCVPISNHLYFYWYRQILGQKVEFLVSFYNNEISEKSEIFDDQFSVERPDGSNFTLKIRSTKLEDSAMYFCASVRAGGQETQYFGPGTRLLVL.

This clonotype was seen a few times. The chain carries TRBV29-1 and TRBJ2-3; 9 nucleotides match TRBD1. V lost 3 bases, J lost 3 bases, and 1 base stayed unmatched. This CDR3 region has 13 residues. Germline CDR1 SQVTM, CDR2 ANQGSEA. This CDR3 is CSVEGQGTDTQYF. Here the CDR3 DNA reads TGCAGCGTTGAGGGACAGGGAACAGATACGCAGTATTTT.

The sample holds one count of this clonotype. One end of the junction does not line up with germline, which may come from a read error. The chain uses TRBV12-3 or TRBV12-4 and TRBJ2-1, with D perhaps matching TRBD1 (6 bases). The CDR3 is 14 residues long. The CDR3 is CACSQVGQRNEQFF. The CDR3, as DNA: TGTGCCTGCAGTCAAGTTGGACAGCGCAATGAGCAGTTCTTC.

This clonotype was detected only a few times. V usage is TRBV29-1 and J usage is TRBJ1-2; D perhaps matches TRBD1 (5 bases). The CDR3 sequence is 12 residues long. Germline V lookup: CDR1 SQVTM, CDR2 ANQGSEA. Deletions cut 7 bases from V and 7 bases from J, with 16 bases between. The CDR3, as DNA: TGCAGCGCTCAGGGATCCCAAGTTGGCTACACCTTC. Protein sequence: CSAQGSQVGYTF. Variable domain in full (rest from reference TRBV29-1 and TRBJ1-2): SAVISQKPSRDICQRGTSLTIQCQVDSQVTMMFWYRQQPGQSLTLIATANQGSEATYESGFVIDKFPISRPNLTFSTLTVSNMSPEDSSIYLCSAQGSQVGYTFGSGTRLTVV.

This clonotype was recorded a few times. The V call is TRBV5-1, the J call TRBJ2-6, with a possible D match to TRBD1 (6 bases). V was shortened by 1 base and J by 0 bases, with 11 bases between the two germline ends. Looked up from germline, CDR1 is SGHRS and CDR2 is YFSETQ. The CDR3 spans 17 residues. The CDR3 spells CASSLRTASSGANVLTF. CDR3 sequence (DNA): TGCGCCAGCAGCTTGCGGACAGCAAGCTCTGGGGCCAACGTCCTGACTTTC.

The chain couples TRBV24-1 to TRBJ1-5; D is uncertain. Germline V gene sequence: CDR1 KGHDR, CDR2 SFDVKD. Trimming took off 3 bases at V and 9 bases at J, with 14 bases between the two ends. This CDR3 comprises 14 residues. CDR3 loop: CATSDKRKGPPQHF. The CDR3 DNA reads TGTGCCACCAGTGATAAGCGAAAGGGCCCGCCCCAGCATTTT.

V and J are TRBV2 and TRBJ2-5; no reliable D call. Germline CDR1 and CDR2: SNHLY and FYNNEI. Deletions cut 8 bases from V and 0 bases from J, with 13 bases between. The CDR3 runs to 14 residues. CDR3 nucleotides: TGTGCCAGCTTACAGACCTCGTACCAAGAGACCCAGTACTTC. It is translated as CASLQTSYQETQYF.

This clonotype was detected once. This sequence joins TRBV29-1 and TRBJ1-1; D gene unclear. CDR1 is SQVTM and CDR2 is ANQGSEA in the germline V gene. The ends were cut back, 5 bases at V and 3 bases at J, with 16 bases in the middle. This CDR3 is built from 14 residues. The CDR3 protein is CSVPEGVVDTEAFF. The CDR3 region has the DNA TGCAGCGTTCCGGAGGGCGTGGTGGACACTGAAGCTTTCTTT.

The chain combines TRBV10-3 with TRBJ2-5; D tentatively reads TRBD1 or TRBD2 (5 bases each). CDR1 and CDR2 from the germline V gene are ENHRY and SYGVKD. The CDR3 has 14 residues. V dropped 4 bases and J dropped 1 base, with 10 bases sitting between them. In DNA form, the CDR3 reads TGTGCCATCAGTGCTGAGGGGCGCCAAGAGACCCAGTACTTC. Translating it yields CAISAEGRQETQYF.